Presented here are 15 T cell receptor beta chains from one specimen sequenced in a study of CD8 T cells in ankylosing spondylitis. From the 5' RACE reads, TCRdb called clonotypes with MiXCR, one entry per CDR3 protein. The sample consists of hundreds of thousands of distinct CDR3 sequences, roughly 10% of them appearing once. These receptors' targets are unknown. Findings and caveats of the study: One TCR beta motif, made up of eight highly homologous variants, appeared characteristic of ankylosing spondylitis blood.

Sequenced material: blood, either unsorted or a sorted T cell fraction (not recorded which). Receptors originate from a male donor with ankylosing spondylitis.

This clonotype was seen a few times. This chain connects TRBV6-1 to TRBJ2-1; 13 bases fit TRBD2. The ends lost 7 bases at V and 0 bases at J; junction bases unmatched: 6. CDR1 and CDR2 (germline): MNHNS, SASEGT. The CDR3 sequence is 17 residues long. Here the CDR3 reads CASTSRTSGSSYNEQFF. Here the CDR3 DNA reads TGTGCCAGCACCTCCCGGACTAGCGGGAGCTCCTACAATGAGCAGTTCTTC.

In this sample, this clonotype turned up many times. This rearrangement joins TRBV12-3 or TRBV12-4 to TRBJ1-6; 7 bases are shared with TRBD1. The CDR3 spans 15 residues. Germline trimming cut 5 bases from V and 9 bases from J; bases unmatched to any gene: 10. The CDR3 sequence: CASSPLGGGSSPLHF. In DNA form, the CDR3 reads TGTGCCAGCAGTCCCCTCGGAGGGGGCAGTTCACCCCTCCACTTT.

This chain connects TRBV5-5 to TRBJ2-3; D not certain. The V and J ends lost 4 bases and 2 bases respectively, with 14 bases between them. Germline V CDR1 and CDR2: SGHKS, YYEKEE (reference sequence). The CDR3 spans 15 residues. The CDR3 reads CASSPRTYSTDTQYF. Written as DNA, the CDR3 is TGTGCCAGCAGCCCTAGGACCTATTCCACAGATACGCAGTATTTT. Together with reference TRBV5-5 and TRBJ2-3, the CDR3 gives the full variable domain: DAGVTQSPTHLIKTRGQQVTLRCSPISGHKSVSWYQQVLGQGPQFIFQYYEKEERGRGNFPDRFSARQFPNYSSELNVNALLLGDSALYLCASSPRTYSTDTQYFGPGTRLTVL.

This clonotype was counted at least ten times. V usage is TRBV7-2 and J usage is TRBJ1-5; D is unresolved. This CDR3 contains 15 residues. Trimming took off 4 bases at V and 0 bases at J, with 10 bases between the two ends. Per germline, CDR1 SGHTA and CDR2 FQGNSA. DNA for the CDR3: TGTGCCAGCAGCTCTTACAGCGATAGCAATCAGCCCCAGCATTTT. Translation: CASSSYSDSNQPQHF.

The table lists this clonotype with a few counts. The V and J genes are TRBV20-1 and TRBJ2-1, with 8 bases that match TRBD2. The CDR3 spans 15 residues. Losses at the gene ends were 0 bases for V and 4 bases for J; bases not matched to a gene: 5. Germline CDR1 is DFQATT and CDR2 is SNEGSKA (reference sequence). The CDR3 coding sequence is TGCAGTGCTAGAGATAGGAAGCGGGGGTACAATGAGCAGTTCTTC. This gives the protein CSARDRKRGYNEQFF.

This chain connects TRBV5-4 to TRBJ2-1; maybe TRBD2 (5 bases). V dropped 4 bases and J dropped 0 bases, with 14 bases sitting between them. Per germline, CDR1 SGHNT and CDR2 YYREEE (reference sequence). CDR3 size: 16 residues. The CDR3 protein is CASSPGLVSSYNEQFF. CDR3 nucleotide sequence: TGTGCCAGCAGCCCAGGACTTGTGAGCTCCTACAATGAGCAGTTCTTC.

This clonotype was picked up many times. The V gene is TRBV29-1, the J gene TRBJ1-1, with D possibly matching TRBD1 (6 bases). The CDR3 runs 15 residues. The germline gives CDR1 SQVTM, CDR2 ANQGSEA. V lost 2 bases, J lost 6 bases, and 19 bases lay in between. CDR3 DNA sequence: TGCAGCGTTGAATACAGGGCCCCCTCCTCCGCTGAAGCTTTCTTT. Protein sequence: CSVEYRAPSSAEAFF.

The gene calls are TRBV6-2 or TRBV6-3 and TRBJ2-3; 11 positions match TRBD2. The CDR3 length is 15 residues. Per germline, CDR1 MNHEY and CDR2 SVGEGT. V dropped 6 bases and J dropped 7; count of bases not matched to a gene: 9. CDR3 DNA sequence: TGTGCCAGCAGGAGACTAGCGGGAAAACCACATACGCAGTATTTT. Protein product: CASRRLAGKPHTQYF.

The chain links TRBV20-1 to TRBJ2-5, with TRBD2 identical over 12 bases. CDR1 DFQATT and CDR2 SNEGSKA come from the germline V gene (reference sequence). This CDR3 spans 14 amino acids. V lost 6 bases to trimming and J lost 0 bases; unmatched junction nucleotides: 2. CDR3: CSARLAGDQETQYF. The CDR3 nucleotides are TGCAGTGCAAGACTAGCGGGGGACCAAGAGACCCAGTACTTC.

This chain uses TRBV6-1 with TRBJ2-7; 7 nucleotides agree with TRBD2. Unmatched junction bases numbered 9, after V lost 8 bases and J lost 2 bases. Per the germline V gene, CDR1 is MNHNS and CDR2 is SASEGT. This CDR3 is built from 14 residues. CDR3 sequence (DNA): TGTGCCAGCGGGAGGACGGGAGGAACCTACGAGCAGTACTTC. Translated, it gives CASGRTGGTYEQYF.

The sample holds a few counts of this clonotype. The gene calls are TRBV6-1 and TRBJ2-7; unclear D gene. The CDR3 spans 13 residues. Germline lookup yields CDR1 MNHNS and CDR2 SASEGT. V was shortened by 5 bases and J by 2 bases, with 10 bases between the two germline ends. This chain's CDR3 is CASSPWATYEQYF. The CDR3 DNA follows: TGTGCCAGCAGTCCCTGGGCCACCTACGAGCAGTACTTC.

This clonotype came up a few times. V is TRBV5-6 and J is TRBJ1-4; D remains unclear. Germline CDR1 and CDR2: SGHDT and YYEEEE. V was trimmed by 3 bases and J by 7 bases, leaving 7 bases between them. The CDR3 is made up of 12 amino acids. The CDR3 spells CASSSIFEKLFF. CDR3 sequence (DNA): TGTGCCAGCAGCTCTATTTTTGAAAAACTGTTTTTT.

The chain carries TRBV4-3 and TRBJ2-1; TRBD2 aligns across 13 bases. Germline loops: CDR1 LGHNA, CDR2 YSLEER. The V and J ends lost 3 bases and 0 bases, in that order; junction bases with no gene match: 11. The CDR3 has 20 amino acids. The CDR3 nucleotides read TGCGCCAGCAGCCACCCCGGGACTAGCGGGGCCACAGGCTCCTACAATGAGCAGTTCTTC. Amino acid sequence: CASSHPGTSGATGSYNEQFF.

V is TRBV4-2 and J is TRBJ2-5; 8 bases align to TRBD2. The germline CDR1 and CDR2 sequences are LGHNA and YNFKEQ. The CDR3 loop spans 18 amino acids. J lost 0 bases, V lost 3 bases, and 12 bases had no gene match. The CDR3 is CASSHMGGGGQYQETQYF. The DNA for the CDR3 is TGTGCCAGCAGCCACATGGGGGGCGGGGGGCAATACCAAGAGACCCAGTACTTC.

This clonotype was observed a few times. The J gene is TRBJ1-2, the V gene TRBV20-1; D is unresolved. The CDR3 contains 12 residues. CDR1 and CDR2 (germline): DFQATT, SNEGSKA (reference sequence). V was clipped by 7 bases and J by 8 bases, with 17 bases between them. In DNA, the CDR3 is TGCAGTGTTAGGGTGCCAAGCTTCGGCTACACCTTC. Encoded protein: CSVRVPSFGYTF.